The T cell receptor beta chain described here comes from a study of CD8+CD57+ T cells in acquired aplastic anemia. Overall study: Sorted CD4+ and CD8+ cells yielded around 3.2 ug of DNA on average. Healthy CD8+ samples averaged approximately 11 million reads. Findings and limits, study-wide: Patients and controls shared twenty-nine CD8+ CDR3 sequences. Levels of CD8+ Simpson's diversity were not significantly distinct in patients versus controls.

Of note for this clonotype: The antigen remains undetermined.

Genomic DNA was employed as the template in profiling TCR beta VDJ and CDR3. MiXCR, applied by TCRdb to the reads, yields one record per CDR3 protein. The repertoire holds fewer than 200,000 distinct CDR3 sequences, with about three fifths as singletons. The germline CDR1 and CDR2 sequences are SQVTM and ANQGSEA. The CDR3 extends over 13 amino acids. After removal of 3 bases from V and 2 bases from J, the junction contained 3 bases not matched to a gene. This TCR was sampled from a human donor in good health. Material: sorted CD4+, CD8+, or CD8+CD57+ T cells (not recorded which) from PBMCs. The chain links TRBV29-1 to TRBJ2-5; TRBD2 matches 7 bases. The CDR3 DNA reads TGCAGCGTTGATAGCGGGCAGCAAGAGACCCAGTACTTC. Residues: CSVDSGQQETQYF.